The 28 T cell receptor beta chains given below trace back to one sample, sequenced in a study of blood T cell repertoires in COVID-19. Here immunoSEQ multiplex PCR was the method, and the copy in TCRdb shows in-frame clones only, minus some. The table records approximately 260,000 clones, nearly 85% of them present only once. Material for sequencing was peripheral blood. The receptors come from a human donor in a cohort sampled during active COVID-19.

This clone appeared once. The chain couples TRBV5-1 to TRBJ2-3; 10 bases are shared with TRBD2. The ends lost 1 base at V and 4 bases at J; junction bases unmatched: 3. Germline V lookup: CDR1 SGHRS, CDR2 YFSETQ. This CDR3 contains 15 residues. The CDR3 region has the DNA TGCGCCAGCAGCTTGACTAGCGGGGCCCCAGATACGCAGTATTTT. This sequence encodes CASSLTSGAPDTQYF.

The V gene is TRBV6-4, the J gene TRBJ1-5; 7 bases are shared with TRBD1. CDR1 is MRHNA, CDR2 SNTAGT, per germline. Trimming cost V 4 bases and J 6 bases; bases outside gene matches: 9. The CDR3 consists of 15 residues. This CDR3 is CASSVFGTGAQPQHF. The DNA of the CDR3 is TGTGCCAGCAGTGTTTTCGGTACAGGGGCTCAGCCCCAGCATTTT.

This chain links TRBV19 with TRBJ1-2; TRBD1 agrees at 8 bases. This CDR3 comprises 16 residues. The J segment lost 4 bases and the V segment lost 4 bases, leaving 11 bases of the junction unmatched. Germline lookup yields CDR1 LNHDA and CDR2 SQIVND (reference sequence). CDR3 bases: TGTGCCAGTAGTAGCCTCGGACAGGGCCAGTTCTATGGCTACACCTTC. This translates into CASSSLGQGQFYGYTF.

V and J are TRBV7-9 and TRBJ1-2; no firm D call. The V gene lost 5 bases and the J gene lost 0 bases, with 13 bases spanning the gap. The CDR3 extends over 15 amino acids. Germline CDR1 SEHNR, CDR2 FQNEAQ (reference sequence). The CDR3 spells CASSIGASANYGYTF. DNA for the CDR3: TGTGCCAGCAGCATAGGCGCCAGCGCTAACTATGGCTACACCTTC.

The chain combines TRBV5-5 with TRBJ2-1; possibly TRBD1 for D (5 bases). There are 15 residues in the CDR3. Germline CDR1 is SGHKS and CDR2 is YYEKEE (reference sequence). Between the trimmed V and J ends, which lost 3 bases and 8 bases, there was a span of 18 bases. CDR3 residues: CASSWGPLEFDEQFF. In DNA form, the CDR3 reads TGTGCCAGCAGCTGGGGCCCCCTTGAATTCGATGAGCAGTTCTTC.

The chain employs TRBV5-8 and TRBJ1-5; perhaps TRBD1 as D (5 bases). This CDR3 is built from 15 residues. Between the trimmed V and J ends, which lost 0 bases and 10 bases, there was a span of 17 bases. Germline-derived CDR1 and CDR2 are SGHTS and YDEGEE. The CDR3 nucleotides are TGTGCCAGCAGCTTGGCCCACGGGGGTTCGGAACCCCAGCATTTT. Translated, it gives CASSLAHGGSEPQHF.

This chain links TRBV6-5 with TRBJ2-6; 8 nucleotides align to TRBD1. The ends lost 2 bases at V and 4 bases at J; junction bases unmatched: 4. Germline V gives CDR1 MNHEY, CDR2 SVGAGI. The CDR3 totals 16 residues. The CDR3 loop reads CASSYGTGPGANVLTF. For the CDR3, the DNA is TGTGCCAGCAGTTACGGGACAGGACCCGGGGCCAACGTCCTGACTTTC.

This chain joins TRBV9 and TRBJ1-1; 8 positions agree with TRBD1. Germline loops: CDR1 SGDLS, CDR2 YYNGEE. The CDR3 sequence is 14 residues long. J gave up 3 bases and V 0 bases, and 1 base lay outside the gene matches. The CDR3 bases are TGTGCCAGCAGCGTAGCGACAGGGGACACTGAAGCTTTCTTT. This sequence encodes CASSVATGDTEAFF.

Here the CDR3 DNA reads TGCAGCGTCTCCGGGACAGGGAATTCACCCCTCCACTTT. Translation: CSVSGTGNSPLHF. The rearrangement links TRBV29-1 to TRBJ1-6, with 9 nucleotides matching TRBD1. Germline V lookup: CDR1 SQVTM, CDR2 ANQGSEA. V was clipped by 6 bases and J by 7 bases; unmatched bases: 4. The CDR3 totals 13 residues.

The genes are TRBV6-5 and TRBJ2-7; D might be TRBD1 (5 bases). CDR3 length: 12 amino acids. The germline CDR1 and CDR2 sequences are MNHEY and SVGAGI. Trimming pared 7 bases from V and 2 bases from J, leaving 9 bases between. The DNA of the CDR3 is TGTGCCAGCAAGGACACGACCTACGAGCAGTACTTC. Translation: CASKDTTYEQYF.

The chain joins TRBV6-5 to TRBJ1-5; TRBD1 agrees at 7 bases. This CDR3 comprises 14 residues. Looked up from germline, CDR1 is MNHEY and CDR2 is SVGAGI. V lost 7 bases, J lost 1 base, and 4 bases stayed unmatched. CDR3 coding DNA: TGTGCCAGCAATCCGGGACAGAGCAATCAGCCCCAGCATTTT. Translated: CASNPGQSNQPQHF.

J is TRBJ1-1 and V is TRBV23-1; the D is unclear. TRBV23-1 is an ORF, with its function uncertain. Trimming pared 2 bases from V and 2 bases from J, leaving 9 bases between. This CDR3 region has 14 residues. The CDR3 sequence: CASSQRHANTEAFF. For the CDR3, the DNA is TGCGCCAGCAGTCAAAGACATGCAAACACTGAAGCTTTCTTT.

V gene TRBV20-1 combines with J gene TRBJ2-7; 8 bases line up with TRBD2. J was trimmed by 0 bases and V by 3 bases; bases with no gene match: 13. There are 17 residues in the CDR3. Germline assignment: CDR1 DFQATT and CDR2 SNEGSKA (reference sequence). As DNA, the CDR3 is TGCAGTGCTAGTTGGGGGGCACGTAGCGGGGTCTCCTACGAGCAGTACTTC. This translates into CSASWGARSGVSYEQYF.

A few counts support this clone. This chain links TRBV4-2 with TRBJ1-6; D gene ambiguous. CDR1 and CDR2 (germline): LGHNA, YNFKEQ. Trimming pared 0 bases from V and 7 bases from J, leaving 13 bases between. The CDR3 sequence is 16 residues long. CDR3 bases: TGTGCCAGCAGCCAAGAACTCCAGCGGGAAAATTCACCCCTCCACTTT. Residues: CASSQELQRENSPLHF.

Comment on this clone: This same CDR3 is encoded by further DNA sequences in the sample. The chain employs TRBV5-1 and TRBJ1-4; D is undetermined. This CDR3 region has 14 residues. Trimming took off 1 base at V and 0 bases at J, with 4 bases between the two ends. Germline lookup yields CDR1 SGHRS and CDR2 YFSETQ. The CDR3 region is CASSLSSTNEKLFF. The CDR3 DNA reads as TGCGCCAGCAGCTTGTCTTCAACTAATGAAAAACTGTTTTTT.

This sequence joins TRBV7-2 and TRBJ2-5, with 7 bases identical to TRBD1. The V gene's germline CDR1 is SGHTA and CDR2 FQGNSA. V shed 1 base, J shed 2 bases, and the junction held 10 bases outside the gene matches. The CDR3 extends over 17 amino acids. The CDR3 sequence: CASSLEVRGFSQETQYF. The CDR3 nucleotides read TGTGCCAGCAGCTTAGAGGTCAGGGGGTTCTCGCAAGAGACCCAGTACTTC.

The rearrangement links TRBV10-1 to TRBJ1-4, with D perhaps TRBD1 (5 bases). The germline V and J ends were trimmed by 2 bases and 6 bases, with 10 bases remaining between them. From germline, CDR1 is WNHNN and CDR2 SYGVQD (reference sequence). This CDR3 is built from 14 residues. CDR3 in DNA: TGCGCCAGCAGTGAGGCAGGGAATTATGAAAAACTGTTTTTT. It is translated as CASSEAGNYEKLFF.

The V and J genes are TRBV5-1 and TRBJ1-4; the D is unclear. The germline CDR1 and CDR2 sequences are SGHRS and YFSETQ. The V and J ends lost 4 bases and 1 base respectively, with 11 bases between them. The CDR3 extends over 15 amino acids. In DNA form, the CDR3 reads TGCGCCAGCAGCCCGGGTCGGGGAACTAATGAAAAACTGTTTTTT. It is translated as CASSPGRGTNEKLFF. Variable domain in full (rest from reference TRBV5-1 and TRBJ1-4): KAGVTQTPRYLIKTRGQQVTLSCSPISGHRSVSWYQQTPGQGLQFLFEYFSETQRNKGNFPGRFSGRQFSNSRSEMNVSTLELGDSALYLCASSPGRGTNEKLFFGSGTQLSVL.

V is TRBV5-1 and J is TRBJ2-3, with TRBD2 matching over 8 bases. This CDR3 has 13 amino acids. Trimming removed 4 bases from V and 4 bases from J; junction bases left unmatched: 2. The germline gives CDR1 SGHRS, CDR2 YFSETQ. CDR3 nucleotides: TGCGCCAGCAGCCCAGCGGGAGCAGATACGCAGTATTTT. This sequence encodes CASSPAGADTQYF.

V is TRBV2 and J is TRBJ2-5; TRBD1 matches 11 bases. V was pared by 8 bases and J by 4 bases, with 9 bases of the junction left unmatched. Germline V gives CDR1 SNHLY, CDR2 FYNNEI. The CDR3 is made up of 15 amino acids. CDR3 loop: CASPKDRGRRETQYF. DNA for the CDR3: TGTGCCAGCCCAAAGGACAGGGGGCGTCGAGAGACCCAGTACTTC.

The CDR3 nucleotides are TGTGCCAGCAGCTTCTCTAGCGGGGAGTACAATGAGCAGTTCTTC. Its protein product is CASSFSSGEYNEQFF. The chain has TRBV11-3 and TRBJ2-1; 9 nucleotides align to TRBD2. CDR1 SGHNT and CDR2 YENEEA come from the germline V gene. The CDR3 loop spans 15 amino acids. Germline trimming cut 3 bases from V and 4 bases from J; bases unmatched to any gene: 4.

This clone was counted a few times. The chain combines TRBV28 with TRBJ1-2, with a possible D match to TRBD1 (6 bases). With 3 bases removed from V and 7 bases from J, the gap between germline ends came to 12 bases. Germline V gives CDR1 MDHEN, CDR2 SYDVKM. CDR3 length: 13 residues. CDR3 bases: TGTGCCAGCAGTTTTACAGGGATCGCTGGCTACACCTTC. This codes for CASSFTGIAGYTF.

A single count supports this clone. The chain uses TRBV4-1 and TRBJ2-1; D remains ambiguous. V lost 3 bases to trimming and J lost 4 bases, with 10 bases between them. The length of the CDR3 is 14 residues. In germline, CDR1 is MGHRA, CDR2 YSYEKL. The CDR3 region is CASSHSTSYNEQFF. CDR3 DNA sequence: TGCGCCAGCAGCCATTCGACTTCTTACAATGAGCAGTTCTTC.

The genes are TRBV10-1 and TRBJ2-7; tentative D call: TRBD1 (6 bases). Germline loops: CDR1 WNHNN, CDR2 SYGVQD (reference sequence). V was shortened by 0 bases and J by 3 bases, with 12 bases between the two germline ends. This CDR3 spans 15 amino acids. The CDR3 DNA sequence: TGCGCCAGCAGTGAGTCAGGAACAGGGAACTACGAGCAGTACTTC. Its translation: CASSESGTGNYEQYF.

The chain recombines TRBV7-6 with TRBJ1-3, with TRBD1 matching 7 bases. V was clipped by 5 bases and J by 4 bases; unmatched bases: 11. The CDR3 loop spans 16 amino acids. Germline V gene sequence: CDR1 SGHVS, CDR2 FNYEAQ. Here the CDR3 DNA reads TGTGCCAGCAGCATAAACAGGGGTCTTCGGGGAAACACCATATATTTT. It encodes CASSINRGLRGNTIYF.

The CDR3 region has the DNA TGTGCCAGCAGTTTATCTGGACAGGGCGGCAATCAGCCCCAGCATTTT. Translating gives CASSLSGQGGNQPQHF. The J gene is TRBJ1-5, the V gene TRBV27; 8 bases match TRBD1. The junction had 3 bases not matched to a gene; V was cut back by 0 bases and J by 2 bases. CDR1 is MNHEY, CDR2 SMNVEV, per germline (reference sequence). CDR3 length: 16 amino acids.

This sequence joins TRBV18 and TRBJ2-5, with D unclear. The CDR3 loop spans 14 amino acids. Germline CDR1 and CDR2: KGHSH and LQKENI. Trimming pared 2 bases from V and 5 bases from J, leaving 12 bases between. Here the CDR3 reads CASSPIEVLETQYF. The CDR3 DNA follows: TGTGCCAGCTCACCAATAGAAGTTCTGGAGACCCAGTACTTC.

This clone was seen only once. The genes are TRBV4-2 and TRBJ1-4, with D uncertain. The ends were cut back, 1 base at V and 4 bases at J, with 10 bases in the middle. The CDR3 sequence is 15 residues long. In germline, CDR1 is LGHNA, CDR2 YNFKEQ. The CDR3 here is CASSQGRQDNEKLFF. In DNA, the CDR3 is TGTGCCAGCAGCCAAGGCAGGCAGGATAATGAAAAACTGTTTTTT.